The 8 T cell receptor beta chains listed next were all sequenced from one sample in a study of T cells in women clearing cervical HPV infection. This table comes from immunoSEQ multiplex PCR, and its TCRdb copy is limited to in-frame clones, with some not included. The repertoire shows some 40,000 clones; the top ten hold under 7%. Sequenced sample: blood buffy coat. The receptor set was obtained from a woman aged 18 to 75 with a cervical HPV16 infection that either progressed to CIN3+ or cleared (not recorded which).

To note about this clone: The CDR3 end is not reached by the read, which stops 3 residues before it; the germline J gene fills it in. The rearrangement links TRBV19 to TRBJ2-3, with a tentative D call TRBD1 (6 bases). The CDR3 sequence is 13 residues long. Germline V gene sequence: CDR1 LNHDA, CDR2 SQIVND (reference sequence). The CDR3 DNA, read in part, is TGTGCCAGTAGTTTCGACAGGCTTCAGCCG. Amino acid sequence: CASSFDRLQP. The entire CDR3 protein is CASSFDRLQPQYF.

With respect to this clone: The missing CDR3 end, 3 residues past where the read stops, is filled in from the germline J gene. The rearrangement links TRBV5-1 to TRBJ1-3, with D unclear. V lost 4 bases, J lost 0 bases, and 14 bases lay in between. CDR1 and CDR2 from the germline V gene are SGHRS and YFSETQ. The CDR3 is 16 amino acids. Here the CDR3 reads CASSVDYFASGNTIYF. The sequenced part of the CDR3 DNA is TGCGCCAGCAGCGTGGACTATTTTGCCTCTGGAAACACC.

Points on this clone: The read finishes 3 residues shy of the CDR3 end, and the germline J gene is used to complete it. The chain couples TRBV19 to TRBJ1-4; tentative D call: TRBD1 (5 bases). CDR1 is LNHDA and CDR2 is SQIVND in the germline V gene (reference sequence). The CDR3 sequence is 16 residues long. The germline V and J ends were trimmed by 2 bases and 2 bases, with 12 bases remaining between them. The CDR3 is CASSIIGGRTNEKLFF. The covered CDR3 bases are TGTGCCAGTAGTATAATCGGGGGACGGACTAATGAAAAA.

In the case of this clone: The CDR3 end falls 3 residues outside the read, so it is completed with the germline J gene. The rearrangement joins TRBV2 to TRBJ2-1; the match to TRBD2 covers 7 bases. The CDR3 is 16 amino acids. CDR1 and CDR2 (germline): SNHLY, FYNNEI. V dropped 2 bases and J dropped 0; count of bases not matched to a gene: 4. The CDR3 DNA, read in part, is TGTGCCAGCAGTGAAATTGGACTAGACTCCTACAATGAG. Protein sequence: CASSEIGLDSYNE. The complete CDR3 sequence is CASSEIGLDSYNEQFF.

To note about this clone: Coverage ceases 3 residues before the CDR3 finishes, and the germline J gene fills in the end. This chain connects TRBV30 to TRBJ1-2, with D possibly matching TRBD1 (5 bases). Per the germline V gene, CDR1 is GTSNPN and CDR2 is SVGIG (reference sequence). The CDR3 totals 14 residues. CDR3 residues: CAWSVKGITDTYTF. The sequenced part of the CDR3 DNA is TGTGCCTGGAGTGTAAAGGGGATCACAGATACC.

Points on this clone: The read ends 3 residues before the CDR3 terminus; that terminus is restored from the germline J gene. V usage is TRBV7-9 and J usage is TRBJ1-2; tentatively, D is TRBD1 (5 bases). V was shortened by 4 bases and J by 6 bases, with 18 bases between the two germline ends. CDR3 length: 15 amino acids. Germline V CDR1 and CDR2: SEHNR, FQNEAQ (reference sequence). The DNA read from the CDR3 is TGTGCCAGCAGCTATGGGGGGGGAAGATCCAATGGC. It encodes CASSYGGGRSNG. In full, the CDR3 is CASSYGGGRSNGYTF.

For this clone: The read is 3 residues too short to cover the CDR3 end, so that end is filled in from the germline J gene. This chain joins TRBV10-1 and TRBJ2-5, with D hard to call. Germline loops: CDR1 WNHNN, CDR2 SYGVQD (reference sequence). This CDR3 has 12 residues. V was cut by 9 bases and J by 4 bases, with 12 bases left in between. The CDR3 protein is CARKLQRETQYF. CDR3 bases read: TGCGCCAGAAAACTCCAACGAGAGACC.

Details on this clone: The read ends 3 residues shy of where the CDR3 ends; the end is completed using the germline J gene. The gene calls are TRBV7-9 and TRBJ1-2; D remains ambiguous. Germline V lookup: CDR1 SEHNR, CDR2 FQNEAQ (reference sequence). This CDR3 has 15 amino acids. CDR3 sequence: CASSSTSGKLNDYTF. The CDR3 bases that were read are TGTGCCAGCAGCTCGACTAGCGGGAAGTTGAATGAC. Full variable domain (remainder filled in from reference TRBV7-9 and TRBJ1-2): DTGVSQNPRHKITKRGQNVTFRCDPISEHNRLYWYRQTLGQGPEFLTYFQNEAQLEKSRLLSDRFSAERPKGSFSTLEIQRTEQGDSAMYLCASSSTSGKLNDYTFGSGTRLTVV.